This TCR beta chain is from a study of OX40 agonist ivuxolimab in advanced cancers. For the study at large: Previous treatment with anti-PD-1, anti-PD-L1 or anti-CTLA-4 therapy was allowed; about 40% had received some. Partial responses occurred in three patients (one hepatocellular carcinoma, two cutaneous melanoma). Study observations and caveats: Averaged across samples, CD8+ T cells carried more expanded clones than CD4+ did. Researchers did not establish what antigens the expanded peripheral T cells target.

Libraries were prepared by immunoSEQ multiplex PCR; TCRdb keeps only in-frame clonotypes and omits some of them. The repertoire includes around 110,000 clones, 90% to 95% of them detected once, and 0.15% to 0.17% sits in the top ten. The CDR3 extends over 13 amino acids. Trimming left V 1 base short and J 0 bases short, with 3 bases between. Germline CDR1 KGHSH, CDR2 LQKENI. A note on this clone: The antigen is not known.

Sequencing was performed on CD4+ or CD8+ T cells sorted from blood, taken in a trial of the OX40 agonist ivuxolimab. V and J are TRBV18 and TRBJ1-1; D call uncertain. This clonotype was sampled from an adult with an advanced solid tumor such as melanoma, head and neck, liver or kidney cancer. The CDR3 DNA is TGTGCCAGCTCACCACAGGTGAACACTGAAGCTTTCTTT. Residues: CASSPQVNTEAFF.